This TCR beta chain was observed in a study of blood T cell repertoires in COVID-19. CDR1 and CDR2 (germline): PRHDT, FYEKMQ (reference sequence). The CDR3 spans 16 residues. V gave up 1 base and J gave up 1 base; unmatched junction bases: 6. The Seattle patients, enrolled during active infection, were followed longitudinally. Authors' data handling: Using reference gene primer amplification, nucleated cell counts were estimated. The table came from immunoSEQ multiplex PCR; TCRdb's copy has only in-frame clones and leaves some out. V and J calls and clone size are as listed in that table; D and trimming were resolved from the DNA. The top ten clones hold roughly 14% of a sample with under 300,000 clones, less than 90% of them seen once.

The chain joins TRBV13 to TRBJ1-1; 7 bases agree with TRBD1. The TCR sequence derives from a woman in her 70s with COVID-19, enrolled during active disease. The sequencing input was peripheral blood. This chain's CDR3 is CASSLAHRGPNTEAFF. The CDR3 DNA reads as TGTGCCAGCAGCTTAGCCCACAGGGGACCGAACACTGAAGCTTTCTTT.